Each of the 3 T cell receptor beta chains below was sequenced from the same sample in a study of radiation and T cells in renal cell carcinoma. Time point: baseline pretreatment blood. Treatment defined: 15 Gy SBRT to primary tumor, nephrectomy 4 weeks later. Method: immunoSEQ multiplex PCR; TCRdb's copy keeps in-frame clones and lacks some. This table has 100,000 to 150,000 clones, 82% appearing once. Material: blood, obtained from a patient whose treatment included radiotherapy and nephrectomy. The source is an older woman with renal cell carcinoma.

The rearrangement joins TRBV30 to TRBJ1-3; D ambiguous. This CDR3 is 15 amino acids long. Deletions cut 1 base from V and 2 bases from J, with 12 bases between. CDR1 GTSNPN and CDR2 SVGIG come from the germline V gene (reference sequence). CDR3 protein: CAWSAPGVPGNTIYF. The CDR3 nucleotides read TGTGCCTGGAGTGCCCCAGGAGTCCCTGGAAACACCATATATTTT.

This clone was seen only once. This chain links TRBV7-3 with TRBJ2-5, with a tentative D call TRBD2 (6 bases). This CDR3 spans 15 amino acids. With 5 bases removed from V and 5 bases from J, the gap between germline ends came to 18 bases. CDR1 SGHTA and CDR2 FQGTGA come from the germline V gene. The CDR3 sequence is CASSPGGVEGETQYF. CDR3 DNA: TGTGCCAGCAGCCCAGGCGGGGTCGAAGGGGAGACCCAGTACTTC.

The CDR3 DNA reads TGTGCCAGCAAAGACAGATTTTCAGACGAGCAGTACTTC. Its protein is CASKDRFSDEQYF. The V call is TRBV6-1, the J call TRBJ2-7, with D maybe TRBD1 (5 bases). The V and J ends lost 7 bases and 5 bases respectively, with 15 bases between them. Germline CDR1 reads MNHNS; CDR2 reads SASEGT. This CDR3 comprises 13 residues.